Following are 19 T cell receptor beta chains from one sample sequenced in a study of blood T cell repertoires in COVID-19. Sequencing was performed with immunoSEQ multiplex PCR; in TCRdb, only in-frame clones are kept and a portion is missing. The data hold approximately 200,000 clones, with approximately 88% observed a single time. The sample consisted of peripheral blood. The receptors shown here come from a woman aged 25 to 39 with acute or convalescent COVID-19.

The chain uses TRBV4-2 and TRBJ2-3; 9 positions agree with TRBD2. With V trimmed by 4 bases and J by 4 bases, 9 bases remained unmatched. The CDR3 length is 16 residues. CDR1 is LGHNA and CDR2 is YNFKEQ in the germline V gene. CDR3 sequence reads: CASSPASGRTSDTQYF. DNA of the CDR3: TGTGCCAGCAGCCCCGCGAGCGGGAGGACGTCAGATACGCAGTATTTT.

V is TRBV28 and J is TRBJ2-2, with D unclear. This CDR3 has 13 residues. The germline V gene has CDR1 MDHEN and CDR2 SYDVKM. V dropped 6 bases and J dropped 0 bases, with 5 bases sitting between them. This CDR3 is CASSPTNTGELFF. As DNA, the CDR3 is TGTGCCAGCAGCCCAACGAACACCGGGGAGCTGTTTTTT.

A remark on this clone: Since the CDR3 does not end with the conserved phenylalanine or tryptophan, this likely comes from a read error. Because the CDR3's place on the DNA is in doubt, the DNA is left out and the CDR3 is given as listed by TCRdb. This chain uses TRBV7-2 with TRBJ2-7; the D call TRBD1 from the table was never checked on the DNA. Germline CDR1 SGHTA, CDR2 FQGNSA. The CDR3 extends over 13 residues, inclusive of both ends. The CDR3 spells CASSQNRWQAPII.

J is TRBJ2-3 and V is TRBV6-4, with D perhaps matching TRBD2 (6 bases). Per the germline V gene, CDR1 is MRHNA and CDR2 is SNTAGT. The CDR3 consists of 14 residues. Trimming removed 7 bases from V and 5 bases from J, with 16 bases in between. This CDR3 reads CASMRRRAKDTQYF. CDR3 DNA sequence: TGTGCCAGCATGAGAAGGAGGGCCAAAGATACGCAGTATTTT.

The J gene is TRBJ2-3, the V gene TRBV3-1 (or the pseudogene TRBV3-2), with 10 bases identical to TRBD2. The J segment lost 4 bases and the V segment lost 8 bases, leaving 9 bases of the junction unmatched. The CDR3 consists of 15 residues. Germline CDR1 and CDR2: LGHDT and YNNKEL (reference sequence). CDR3 in amino acids: CASGGAGGPSDTQYF. CDR3 bases: TGTGCCAGCGGGGGAGCGGGAGGGCCCTCAGATACGCAGTATTTT.

This rearrangement joins TRBV5-1 to TRBJ2-5, with a weak D call TRBD2 (6 bases). Trimming cost V 1 base and J 2 bases, with 12 bases left between them. There are 15 residues in the CDR3. CDR1 and CDR2 (germline): SGHRS, YFSETQ. As DNA, the CDR3 is TGCGCCAGCAGCTTGAGGGGTGGGGGGCAAGAGACCCAGTACTTC. Its translation: CASSLRGGGQETQYF.

The CDR3, as DNA: TGTGCCAGCAGCTTAGTGGTCTTCGGGAGGGGAAATGAGCAGTTCTTC. Residues: CASSLVVFGRGNEQFF. The chain uses TRBV11-3 and TRBJ2-1; 8 positions agree with TRBD2. CDR1 is SGHNT and CDR2 is YENEEA in the germline V gene. This CDR3 spans 16 amino acids. V dropped 1 base and J dropped 7; count of bases not matched to a gene: 9.

This rearrangement joins TRBV9 to TRBJ2-3, with D tentatively TRBD2 (6 bases). The germline gives CDR1 SGDLS, CDR2 YYNGEE. CDR3 length: 14 amino acids. V lost 3 bases to trimming and J lost 11 bases, with 19 bases between them. The CDR3 region is CASSEGIPSVWQYF. The DNA of the CDR3 is TGTGCCAGCAGCGAGGGGATACCTAGCGTTTGGCAGTATTTT.

This clone has a single count. The chain couples TRBV7-2 to TRBJ1-6; D is undetermined. Trimming left V 2 bases short and J 10 bases short, with 6 bases between. CDR1 is SGHTA and CDR2 is FQGNSA in the germline V gene. The CDR3 extends over 12 amino acids. CDR3 DNA: TGTGCCAGCAGCTTATCCCGGTCACCCCTCCACTTT. The encoded protein is CASSLSRSPLHF. Together with reference TRBV7-2 and TRBJ1-6, the CDR3 gives the full variable domain: GAGVSQSPSNKVTEKGKDVELRCDPISGHTALYWYRQSLGQGLEFLIYFQGNSAPDKSGLPSDRFSAERTGGSVSTLTIQRTQQEDSAVYLCASSLSRSPLHFGNGTRLTVT.

The rearrangement links TRBV6-2 or TRBV6-3 to TRBJ2-1; TRBD2 matches at 10 bases. With 0 bases clipped from V and 5 bases from J, the junction kept 7 bases outside the gene matches. Per germline, CDR1 MNHEY and CDR2 SVGEGT. The CDR3 sequence is 17 residues long. The CDR3: CASSYSNLAGVNNEQFF. For the CDR3, the DNA is TGTGCCAGCAGTTACTCGAACCTAGCGGGAGTAAACAATGAGCAGTTCTTC.

The V gene is TRBV28, the J gene TRBJ2-7; TRBD1 matches 8 bases. Germline V lookup: CDR1 MDHEN, CDR2 SYDVKM. Losses at the gene ends were 4 bases for V and 0 bases for J; bases not matched to a gene: 11. The CDR3 has 17 amino acids. CDR3 in DNA: TGTGCCAGCAGTTCCCCTGGACAGGGCAGGAGCTCCTACGAGCAGTACTTC. Translation: CASSSPGQGRSSYEQYF. Based on the CDR3 plus reference TRBV28 and TRBJ2-7, the full variable domain is DVKVTQSSRYLVKRTGEKVFLECVQDMDHENMFWYRQDPGLGLRLIYFSYDVKMKEKGDIPEGYSVSREKKERFSLILESASTNQTSMYLCASSSPGQGRSSYEQYFGPGTRLTVT.

The V call is TRBV5-4, the J call TRBJ2-1; 8 bases match TRBD1. The CDR3 has 15 amino acids. Trimming took 3 bases from V and 4 from J; bases not matched to a gene: 6. Germline V gene sequence: CDR1 SGHNT, CDR2 YYREEE (reference sequence). CDR3 in amino acids: CASSSRDRPYNEQFF. The CDR3 coding sequence is TGTGCCAGCAGCTCCCGGGACAGGCCTTACAATGAGCAGTTCTTC.

The chain couples TRBV20-1 to TRBJ2-3; TRBD2 might be the D (5 bases). Looked up from germline, CDR1 is DFQATT and CDR2 is SNEGSKA (reference sequence). CDR3 length: 10 residues. V was clipped by 6 bases and J by 6 bases, with 7 bases between them. In DNA, the CDR3 is TGCAGTGCCCGGGGTGATACGCAGTATTTT. It translates to CSARGDTQYF.

The genes are TRBV19 and TRBJ2-2; TRBD2 might be the D (5 bases). V lost 6 bases, J lost 6 bases, and 17 bases lay in between. Germline loops: CDR1 LNHDA, CDR2 SQIVND (reference sequence). This CDR3 has 15 amino acids. The CDR3 DNA reads TGTGCCAGTAGCCCCACTAGTGATGCGGCCGGGGAGCTGTTTTTT. This translates into CASSPTSDAAGELFF.

This clone appeared once. The rearrangement uses TRBV6-4 and TRBJ2-3, with 9 bases fitting TRBD2. Losses at the gene ends were 8 bases for V and 7 bases for J; bases not matched to a gene: 10. Per germline, CDR1 MRHNA and CDR2 SNTAGT. This CDR3 region has 14 residues. For the CDR3, the DNA is TGTGCCAGCGCGCGGGAGGGCGGAGGAAATACGCAGTATTTT. It yields the protein CASAREGGGNTQYF.

This clone was detected only a few times. The chain uses TRBV2 and TRBJ2-1; D unclear. The V end lost 7 bases, the J end lost 6 bases, and 7 bases lay between the germline ends. Per the germline V gene, CDR1 is SNHLY and CDR2 is FYNNEI. CDR3 length: 11 amino acids. CDR3 DNA: TGTGCCAGCAATCCACTCAATGAGCAGTTCTTC. Protein: CASNPLNEQFF.

The V call is TRBV5-1, the J call TRBJ2-6, with 7 positions matching TRBD2. V lost 0 bases to trimming and J lost 1 base; unmatched junction nucleotides: 16. This CDR3 has 21 residues. Per the germline V gene, CDR1 is SGHRS and CDR2 is YFSETQ. In DNA form, the CDR3 reads TGCGCCAGCAGCTTGGTCCCTGGGACTATCAACCCCTTATCTGGGGCCAACGTCCTGACTTTC. Its protein product is CASSLVPGTINPLSGANVLTF.

The chain links TRBV24-1 to TRBJ2-4; the D gene is possibly TRBD1 (5 bases). Germline CDR1 KGHDR, CDR2 SFDVKD. This CDR3 contains 14 residues. With 2 bases removed from V and 5 bases from J, the gap between germline ends came to 9 bases. The CDR3 sequence is CATSDSKGENIQYF. The CDR3 coding sequence is TGTGCCACCAGTGATTCGAAAGGGGAAAACATTCAGTACTTC.

The gene calls are TRBV9 and TRBJ2-2, with D unclear. The V gene lost 4 bases and the J gene lost 7 bases, with 5 bases spanning the gap. Looked up from germline, CDR1 is SGDLS and CDR2 is YYNGEE. The CDR3 runs to 11 residues. CDR3 coding DNA: TGTGCCAGCAGCAGCCGCGGGGAGCTGTTTTTT. It yields the protein CASSSRGELFF.